These 23 T cell receptor beta chains were all obtained from the same sample, sequenced in a study of siplizumab effects on memory and regulatory T cells. The method was immunoSEQ multiplex PCR; TCRdb's version includes in-frame clones alone and lacks a portion of them. The profile shows around 95,000 clones, 80% to 95% of them singletons. The sequencing input was CD4+ T cells sorted from blood. These receptor sequences come from a human donor in good health.

This clone was picked up a small number of times. The chain recombines TRBV7-9 with TRBJ1-1; D not certain. The V gene lost 3 bases and the J gene lost 0 bases, with 8 bases spanning the gap. The CDR3 contains 14 residues. CDR1 and CDR2 (germline): SEHNR, FQNEAQ (reference sequence). The CDR3 DNA sequence: TGTGCCAGCAGCTTGGGGAGGGTGAACACTGAAGCTTTCTTT. It translates to CASSLGRVNTEAFF.

The chain employs TRBV6-1 and TRBJ1-2, with TRBD1 matching 9 bases. The V segment lost 2 bases and the J segment 7 bases; nucleotides outside the gene matches: 5. In germline, CDR1 is MNHNS, CDR2 SASEGT. The CDR3 contains 14 residues. DNA of the CDR3: TGTGCCAGCAGTGAATGGGGACAGGGACGTGGCTACACCTTC. The encoded protein is CASSEWGQGRGYTF.

The chain joins TRBV6-5 to TRBJ1-3, with D hard to call. CDR3 length equals 13 residues. V lost 6 bases and J 0 bases, leaving 6 bases between the germline ends. Germline assignment: CDR1 MNHEY and CDR2 SVGAGI. CDR3 in amino acids: CASSKLSGNTIYF. CDR3 bases: TGTGCCAGCAGCAAACTCTCTGGAAACACCATATATTTT.

This clone occurred a few times. This CDR3 reads CASSRTSGGDEQYF. CDR3 bases: TGTGCCAGCAGCAGGACTAGCGGGGGGGACGAGCAGTACTTC. The chain links TRBV5-4 to TRBJ2-7, with 15 nucleotides matching TRBD2. The CDR3 has 14 residues. V lost 4 bases, J lost 5 bases, and 1 base stayed unmatched. CDR1 and CDR2 (germline): SGHNT, YYREEE (reference sequence).

The chain uses TRBV7-2 and TRBJ2-4; tentatively, D is TRBD1 (5 bases). The germline V gene has CDR1 SGHTA and CDR2 FQGNSA. The length of the CDR3 is 14 residues. V lost 3 bases to trimming and J lost 7 bases, with 13 bases between them. CDR3 protein: CASSLWGASNIQYF. The CDR3 DNA sequence: TGTGCCAGCAGCTTGTGGGGCGCGAGTAACATTCAGTACTTC.

The chain recombines TRBV7-2 with TRBJ2-1; no definite D call. CDR1 is SGHTA, CDR2 FQGNSA, per germline. Between the trimmed V and J ends, which lost 2 bases and 6 bases, there was a span of 11 bases. The length of the CDR3 is 14 residues. The DNA of the CDR3 is TGTGCCAGCAGCTTAACTCGACTGGGCAATGAGCAGTTCTTC. Translating it yields CASSLTRLGNEQFF.

The V call is TRBV5-4, the J call TRBJ1-2; 9 positions match TRBD1. The CDR3 spans 13 residues. Germline assignment: CDR1 SGHNT and CDR2 YYREEE (reference sequence). Germline trimming cut 4 bases from V and 5 bases from J; bases unmatched to any gene: 3. In nucleotides, the CDR3 is TGTGCCAGCAGCCTGGACAGGGGATATGGCTACACCTTC. Amino acids: CASSLDRGYGYTF.

V gene TRBV2 combines with J gene TRBJ2-1; 9 bases are a match to TRBD2. The V gene end was trimmed by 7 bases and the J gene end by 4 bases; junction bases not matched to a gene: 8. The germline gives CDR1 SNHLY, CDR2 FYNNEI. There are 15 residues in the CDR3. Written as DNA, the CDR3 is TGTGCCAGCAATAAAAGGAGCGGGGGGTACAATGAGCAGTTCTTC. Translated: CASNKRSGGYNEQFF.

The chain links TRBV7-2 to TRBJ1-1; tentatively, D is TRBD1 (6 bases). CDR1 is SGHTA, CDR2 FQGNSA, per germline. This CDR3 is built from 16 residues. The V end lost 0 bases, the J end lost 1 base, and 12 bases lay between the germline ends. The DNA of the CDR3 is TGTGCCAGCAGCTTAGCCCGGGACACTAGGAACACTGAAGCTTTCTTT. Amino acids: CASSLARDTRNTEAFF.

The chain has TRBV19 and TRBJ2-3; D is perhaps TRBD2 (6 bases). CDR1 is LNHDA and CDR2 is SQIVND in the germline V gene (reference sequence). Trimming stripped 7 bases from V and 4 bases from J, with 15 bases between. The CDR3 totals 14 residues. CDR3 residues: CASTPPTGADTQYF. The CDR3 DNA reads as TGTGCCAGTACCCCCCCGACGGGGGCAGATACGCAGTATTTT. The full variable domain, its missing parts supplied by reference TRBV19 and TRBJ2-3, is DGGITQSPKYLFRKEGQNVTLSCEQNLNHDAMYWYRQDPGQGLRLIYYSQIVNDFQKGDIAEGYSVSREKKESFPLTVTSAQKNPTAFYLCASTPPTGADTQYFGPGTRLTVL.

The chain employs TRBV18 and TRBJ2-1, with 10 bases lining up with TRBD2. This CDR3 is built from 15 residues. The germline gives CDR1 KGHSH, CDR2 LQKENI. The V gene end was trimmed by 4 bases and the J gene end by 5 bases; junction bases not matched to a gene: 5. The DNA of the CDR3 is TGTGCCAGCTCACTAGCGGGGGGCCCTAACAATGAGCAGTTCTTC. Protein: CASSLAGGPNNEQFF.

V and J are TRBV7-7 and TRBJ2-7, with D possibly called TRBD1 or TRBD2 (5 bases each). V lost 0 bases to trimming and J lost 6 bases, with 9 bases between them. Germline lookup yields CDR1 SSHAT and CDR2 FNYEAQ (reference sequence). CDR3 length equals 13 residues. The CDR3 region is CASSLAAGSEQYF. Written as DNA, the CDR3 is TGTGCCAGCAGCTTAGCGGCAGGGAGCGAGCAGTACTTC.

The chain is built from TRBV4-1 and TRBJ2-2; 8 bases agree with TRBD2. This CDR3 comprises 16 residues. The germline gives CDR1 MGHRA, CDR2 YSYEKL. J was trimmed by 2 bases and V by 5 bases; bases with no gene match: 7. The CDR3 protein is CASSTSSGYNTGELFF. CDR3 in DNA: TGCGCCAGCAGCACCTCTAGCGGGTATAACACCGGGGAGCTGTTTTTT.

The chain joins TRBV18 to TRBJ2-1; 7 bases are a match to TRBD1. The germline V gene encodes CDR1 KGHSH and CDR2 LQKENI. This CDR3 region has 16 residues. Trimming at V came to 1 base and at J to 2 bases, leaving 5 bases not matched to a gene. CDR3 sequence reads: CASSPLPTGAYNEQFF. CDR3 sequence (DNA): TGTGCCAGCTCACCACTTCCCACAGGGGCCTACAATGAGCAGTTCTTC. The whole variable domain, remainder taken from reference TRBV18 and TRBJ2-1, is NAGVMQNPRHLVRRRGQEARLRCSPMKGHSHVYWYRQLPEEGLKFMVYLQKENIIDESGMPKERFSAEFPKEGPSILRIQQVVRGDSAAYFCASSPLPTGAYNEQFFGPGTRLTVL.

The chain joins TRBV7-2 to TRBJ2-2; D is unresolved. The length of the CDR3 is 15 residues. V lost 2 bases and J lost 0, with 7 bases in between. Germline V gives CDR1 SGHTA, CDR2 FQGNSA. This CDR3 reads CASSLPGTNTGELFF. CDR3 DNA: TGTGCCAGCAGCTTACCAGGAACGAACACCGGGGAGCTGTTTTTT.

The chain couples TRBV7-2 to TRBJ1-1; D perhaps matches TRBD1 (5 bases). V was trimmed by 5 bases and J by 3 bases, leaving 19 bases between them. In germline, CDR1 is SGHTA, CDR2 FQGNSA. The CDR3 length is 16 residues. The DNA of the CDR3 is TGTGCCAGCAGCCCTGGACAAGTCTCTTCGTACACTGAAGCTTTCTTT. Protein product: CASSPGQVSSYTEAFF.

J is TRBJ2-7 and V is TRBV4-1; 8 nucleotides match TRBD2. The CDR3 runs to 12 residues. CDR1 and CDR2 from the germline V gene are MGHRA and YSYEKL. Trimming at V came to 2 bases and at J to 6 bases, leaving 0 bases not matched to a gene. The CDR3 DNA reads as TGCGCCAGCAGCCAAAGCGGGGGCGAGCAGTACTTC. This sequence encodes CASSQSGGEQYF.

This clone was picked up one time. V and J are TRBV7-9 and TRBJ1-6; 10 bases line up with TRBD1. V was pared by 4 bases and J by 9 bases, with 3 bases of the junction left unmatched. Germline-derived CDR1 and CDR2 are SEHNR and FQNEAQ (reference sequence). This CDR3 contains 14 residues. For the CDR3, the DNA is TGTGCCAGCAGCTCGGGACAGGGGATTTCACCCCTCCACTTT. Amino acids: CASSSGQGISPLHF. The full variable domain, rest sourced from reference TRBV7-9 and TRBJ1-6, is DTGVSQNPRHKITKRGQNVTFRCDPISEHNRLYWYRQTLGQGPEFLTYFQNEAQLEKSRLLSDRFSAERPKGSFSTLEIQRTEQGDSAMYLCASSSGQGISPLHFGNGTRLTVT.

The chain employs TRBV5-1 and TRBJ2-7, with 9 bases aligning to TRBD1. The CDR3 length is 14 residues. Germline assignment: CDR1 SGHRS and CDR2 YFSETQ. V shed 5 bases and J 2 bases; nucleotides not matched to a gene: 5. DNA for the CDR3: TGCGCCAGCAGAGATACAGGGGGCCCCTACGAGCAGTACTTC. Translating gives CASRDTGGPYEQYF.

The chain uses TRBV18 and TRBJ1-2, with D perhaps matching TRBD1 (5 bases). This CDR3 region has 12 residues. Deletions cut 6 bases from V and 4 bases from J, with 9 bases between. CDR1 KGHSH and CDR2 LQKENI come from the germline V gene. CDR3 sequence reads: CASSPDSYGYTF. As DNA, the CDR3 is TGTGCCAGCTCTCCTGACAGCTATGGCTACACCTTC.

The J gene is TRBJ2-5, the V gene TRBV18; 13 bases agree with TRBD2. With V trimmed by 4 bases and J by 4 bases, 3 bases remained unmatched. Germline V CDR1 and CDR2: KGHSH, LQKENI. This CDR3 comprises 15 residues. The CDR3 DNA is TGTGCCAGCTCACTACGACTAGCGGGGGGAGAGACCCAGTACTTC. It encodes CASSLRLAGGETQYF. The whole variable domain, remainder taken from reference TRBV18 and TRBJ2-5, is NAGVMQNPRHLVRRRGQEARLRCSPMKGHSHVYWYRQLPEEGLKFMVYLQKENIIDESGMPKERFSAEFPKEGPSILRIQQVVRGDSAAYFCASSLRLAGGETQYFGPGTRLLVL.

This clone was recorded only once. The chain combines TRBV7-3 with TRBJ2-1; tentative D call: TRBD1 (6 bases). Trimming cost V 4 bases and J 2 bases, with 12 bases left between them. The germline V gene encodes CDR1 SGHTA and CDR2 FQGTGA. This CDR3 is built from 15 residues. The CDR3 spells CASSSDRPPYNEQFF. DNA for the CDR3: TGTGCCAGCAGCTCCGACAGGCCCCCCTACAATGAGCAGTTCTTC.

J is TRBJ2-5 and V is TRBV2, with 14 positions matching TRBD2. CDR3 length equals 12 residues. Germline V gene data show CDR1 as SNHLY and CDR2 as FYNNEI. V was clipped by 4 bases and J by 13 bases; unmatched bases: 2. CDR3 protein: CASSGGTSGGYF. The CDR3 nucleotides read TGTGCCAGCAGTGGTGGGACTAGCGGGGGGTACTTC.